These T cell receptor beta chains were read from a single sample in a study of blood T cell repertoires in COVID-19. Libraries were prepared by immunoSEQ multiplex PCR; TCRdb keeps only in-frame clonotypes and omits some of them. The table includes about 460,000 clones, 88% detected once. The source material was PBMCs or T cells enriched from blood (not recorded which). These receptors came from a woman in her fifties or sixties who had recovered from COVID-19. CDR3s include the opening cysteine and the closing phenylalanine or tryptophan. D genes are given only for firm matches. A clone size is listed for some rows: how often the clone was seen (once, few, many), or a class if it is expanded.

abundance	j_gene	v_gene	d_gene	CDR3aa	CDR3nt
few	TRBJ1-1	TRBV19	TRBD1	CASSTRDRGLNTEAFF	TGTGCCAGTAGTACGAGGGACAGGGGGCTTAACACTGAAGCTTTCTTT
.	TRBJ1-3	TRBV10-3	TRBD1	CAISPGQGGPHRNTIYF	TGTGCCATCTCACCGGGACAGGGGGGCCCGCATCGAAACACCATATATTTT
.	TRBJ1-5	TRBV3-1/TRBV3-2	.	CASSQGGGHGQPQHF	TGTGCCAGCAGCCAAGGAGGAGGGCATGGTCAGCCCCAGCATTTT
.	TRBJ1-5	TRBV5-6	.	CASSFGGTQPQHF	TGTGCCAGCAGCTTCGGAGGGACTCAGCCCCAGCATTTT
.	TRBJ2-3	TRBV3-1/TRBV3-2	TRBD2	CASSQDRGGANTQYF	TGTGCCAGCAGCCAAGACCGCGGGGGGGCAAATACGCAGTATTTT
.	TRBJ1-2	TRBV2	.	CASSSPGRVEGYTF	TGTGCCAGCAGTTCCCCCGGCAGGGTCGAGGGCTACACCTTC
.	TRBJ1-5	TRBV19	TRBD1	CAGQGPNQPQHF	TGTGCCGGACAGGGGCCCAATCAGCCCCAGCATTTT
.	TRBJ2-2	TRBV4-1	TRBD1	CASSQDIGQGYTGELFF	TGCGCCAGCAGCCAAGATATCGGACAGGGATACACCGGGGAGCTGTTTTTT
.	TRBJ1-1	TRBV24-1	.	CATSAGQNTEAFF	TGTGCCACCAGTGCTGGCCAGAACACTGAAGCTTTCTTT
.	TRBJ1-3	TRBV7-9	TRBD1	CASSSSGGQGNTIYF	TGTGCCAGCAGCTCCTCAGGGGGCCAGGGAAACACCATATATTTT
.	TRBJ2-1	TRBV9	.	CASSVAGEGYNEQFF	TGTGCCAGCAGCGTAGCTGGTGAGGGATACAATGAGCAGTTCTTC
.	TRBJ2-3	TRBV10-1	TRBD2	CARPKAGSTDTQYF	TGCGCCAGACCAAAAGCGGGGTCCACAGATACGCAGTATTTT
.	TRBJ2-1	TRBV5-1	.	CASRYLGGAAREQFF	TGCGCCAGCCGTTACCTTGGGGGGGCCGCCCGAGAGCAGTTCTTC
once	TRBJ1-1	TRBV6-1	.	CASSGLFDVRVTEAFF	TGTGCCAGCAGTGGGCTATTTGATGTCAGGGTTACTGAAGCTTTCTTT